This T cell receptor beta chain was profiled in a study of T cells in Graves' hyperthyroidism and ophthalmopathy. Orbital computed tomography, thyroid ultrasound, serum thyroxine and TRAb, and clinical symptoms together informed the diagnoses. Germline loops: CDR1 SQVTM, CDR2 ANQGSEA. The CDR3 loop spans 14 amino acids. The ends were cut back, 4 bases at V and 4 bases at J, with 11 bases in the middle. Regions amplified from RNA transcripts were the TCR beta CDR3 regions. An initial round of RT-PCR targeting the TCR CDR3 relied on the HTBI primer set. TCRdb independently ran MiXCR on the multiplex PCR reads; one entry per CDR3 protein. The repertoire has 490,000 or so distinct CDR3 sequences, approximately 49% of them found once; the top ten carry about 45%. Notes on this clonotype: Its specificity is unknown.

Findings and caveats of the study: A median about 7 months before onset, the model predicted ophthalmopathy. Also found in blood were most expanded thyroid clonotypes above 0.001.

The sequencing sample was made of peripheral blood or thyroid tissue (not recorded which). The chain is built from TRBV29-1 and TRBJ2-6, with D unclear. The receptor was derived from an adult woman with Graves' disease, either hyperthyroidism or ophthalmopathy (not recorded which). The CDR3 region is CSVGYGGGANVLTF. The CDR3 nucleotides read TGCAGCGTTGGCTACGGCGGAGGGGCCAACGTCCTGACTTTC. Variable domain in full (rest from reference TRBV29-1 and TRBJ2-6): SAVISQKPSRDICQRGTSLTIQCQVDSQVTMMFWYRQQPGQSLTLIATANQGSEATYESGFVIDKFPISRPNLTFSTLTVSNMSPEDSSIYLCSVGYGGGANVLTFGAGSRLTVL.